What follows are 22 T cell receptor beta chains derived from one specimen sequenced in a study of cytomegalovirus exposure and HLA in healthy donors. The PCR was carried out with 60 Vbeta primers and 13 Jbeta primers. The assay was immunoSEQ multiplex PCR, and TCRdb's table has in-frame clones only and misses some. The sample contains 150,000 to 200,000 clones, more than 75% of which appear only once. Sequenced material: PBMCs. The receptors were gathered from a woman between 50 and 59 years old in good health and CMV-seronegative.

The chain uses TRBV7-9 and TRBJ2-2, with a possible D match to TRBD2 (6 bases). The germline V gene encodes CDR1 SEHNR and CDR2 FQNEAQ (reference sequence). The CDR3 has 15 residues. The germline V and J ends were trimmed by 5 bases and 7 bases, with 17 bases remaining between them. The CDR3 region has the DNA TGTGCCAGCAGCATATCCGGGACTCGGCTCGGGGAGCTGTTTTTT. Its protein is CASSISGTRLGELFF.

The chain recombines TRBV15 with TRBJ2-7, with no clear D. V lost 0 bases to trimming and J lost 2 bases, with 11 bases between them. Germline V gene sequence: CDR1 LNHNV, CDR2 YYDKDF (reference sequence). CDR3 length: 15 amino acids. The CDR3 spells CATSRETHSPYEQYF. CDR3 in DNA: TGTGCCACCAGCAGAGAGACTCATTCCCCCTACGAGCAGTACTTC.

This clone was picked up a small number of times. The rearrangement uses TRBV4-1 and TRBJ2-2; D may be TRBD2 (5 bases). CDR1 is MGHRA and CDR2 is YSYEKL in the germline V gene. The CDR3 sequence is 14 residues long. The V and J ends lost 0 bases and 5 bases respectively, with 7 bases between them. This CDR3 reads CASSQDRRTGELFF. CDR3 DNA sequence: TGCGCCAGCAGCCAAGATAGGAGGACCGGGGAGCTGTTTTTT.

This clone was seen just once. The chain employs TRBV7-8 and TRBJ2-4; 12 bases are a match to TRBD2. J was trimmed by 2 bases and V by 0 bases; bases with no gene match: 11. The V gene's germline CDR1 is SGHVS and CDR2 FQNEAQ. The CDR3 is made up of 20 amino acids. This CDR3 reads CASSLAHVSSGRGPKNIQYF. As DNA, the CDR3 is TGTGCCAGCAGCTTAGCCCATGTATCTAGCGGGAGGGGACCCAAAAACATTCAGTACTTC. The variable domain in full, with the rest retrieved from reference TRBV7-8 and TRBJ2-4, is GAGVSQSPRYKVAKRGQDVALRCDPISGHVSLFWYQQALGQGPEFLTYFQNEAQLDKSGLPSDRFFAERPEGSVSTLKIQRTQQEDSAVYLCASSLAHVSSGRGPKNIQYFGAGTRLSVL.

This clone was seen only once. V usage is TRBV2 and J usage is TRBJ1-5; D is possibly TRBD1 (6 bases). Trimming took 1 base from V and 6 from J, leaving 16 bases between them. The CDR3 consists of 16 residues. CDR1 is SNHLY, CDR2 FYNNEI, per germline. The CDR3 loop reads CASSEGGRGGFQPQHF. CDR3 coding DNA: TGTGCCAGCAGTGAAGGTGGCAGGGGTGGGTTTCAGCCCCAGCATTTT.

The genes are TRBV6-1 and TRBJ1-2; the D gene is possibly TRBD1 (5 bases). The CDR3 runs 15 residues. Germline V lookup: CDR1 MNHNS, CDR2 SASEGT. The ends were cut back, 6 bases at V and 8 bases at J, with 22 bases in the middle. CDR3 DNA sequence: TGTGCCAGCAGGGCTGTCGAACCTGGGACTGGAGGCTACACCTTC. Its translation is CASRAVEPGTGGYTF.

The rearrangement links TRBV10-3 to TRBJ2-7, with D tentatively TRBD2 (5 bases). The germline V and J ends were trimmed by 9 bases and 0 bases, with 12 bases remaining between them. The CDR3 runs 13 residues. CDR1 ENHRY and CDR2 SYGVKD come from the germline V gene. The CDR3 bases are TGTGCCATAGCCCAGACTAACTCCTACGAGCAGTACTTC. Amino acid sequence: CAIAQTNSYEQYF.

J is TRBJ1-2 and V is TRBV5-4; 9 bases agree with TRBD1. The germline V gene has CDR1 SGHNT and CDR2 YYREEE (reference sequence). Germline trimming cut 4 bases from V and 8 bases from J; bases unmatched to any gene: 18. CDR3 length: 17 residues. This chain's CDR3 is CASSGQGRGQGKGGYTF. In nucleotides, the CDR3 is TGTGCCAGCAGCGGACAGGGGAGGGGGCAGGGTAAAGGAGGCTACACCTTC.

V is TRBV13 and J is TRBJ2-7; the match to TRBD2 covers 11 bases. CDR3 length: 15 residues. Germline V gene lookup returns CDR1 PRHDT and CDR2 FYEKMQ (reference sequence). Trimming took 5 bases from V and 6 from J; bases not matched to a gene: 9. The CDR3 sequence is CASSQGPGLAAEQYF. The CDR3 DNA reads TGTGCCAGCAGCCAAGGGCCGGGACTAGCGGCCGAGCAGTACTTC.

The CDR3 bases are TGTGCCAGCAGCTTTTTTTCCCACAATGAGCAGTTCTTC. This gives the protein CASSFFSHNEQFF. The chain employs TRBV25-1 and TRBJ2-1; no firm D call. The CDR3 totals 13 residues. Trimming pared 6 bases from V and 5 bases from J, leaving 11 bases between. The germline gives CDR1 MGHDK, CDR2 SYGVNS. Looking up the rest from reference TRBV25-1 and TRBJ2-1 gives the full variable domain: EADIYQTPRYLVIGTGKKITLECSQTMGHDKMYWYQQDPGMELHLIHYSYGVNSTEKGDLSSESTVSRIRTEHFPLTLESARPSHTSQYLCASSFFSHNEQFFGPGTRLTVL.

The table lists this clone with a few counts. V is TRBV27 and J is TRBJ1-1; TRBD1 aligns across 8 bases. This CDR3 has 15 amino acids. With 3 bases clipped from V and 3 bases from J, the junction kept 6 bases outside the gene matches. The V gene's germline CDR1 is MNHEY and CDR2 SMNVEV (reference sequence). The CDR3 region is CASSFGSGGHTEAFF. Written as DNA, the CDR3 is TGTGCCAGCAGTTTTGGATCAGGGGGCCACACTGAAGCTTTCTTT.

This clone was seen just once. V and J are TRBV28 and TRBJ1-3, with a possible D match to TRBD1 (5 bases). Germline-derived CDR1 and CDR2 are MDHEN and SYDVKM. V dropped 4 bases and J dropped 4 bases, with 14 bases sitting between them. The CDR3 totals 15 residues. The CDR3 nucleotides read TGTGCCAGCAGTTACCCCAAGACAGACGGAAACACCATATATTTT. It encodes CASSYPKTDGNTIYF.

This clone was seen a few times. CDR3 residues: CASSQDAGRDGELFF. CDR3 DNA: TGTGCCAGCAGCCAAGATGCAGGGAGGGACGGGGAGCTGTTTTTT. V is TRBV4-2 and J is TRBJ2-2; 7 bases match TRBD2. Germline values: CDR1 LGHNA, CDR2 YNFKEQ. This CDR3 region has 15 residues. Trimming took 0 bases from V and 7 from J; bases not matched to a gene: 5.

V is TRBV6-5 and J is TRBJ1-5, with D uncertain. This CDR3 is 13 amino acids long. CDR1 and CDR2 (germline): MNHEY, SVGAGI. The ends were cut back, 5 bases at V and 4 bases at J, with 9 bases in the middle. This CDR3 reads CASSAQKNQPQHF. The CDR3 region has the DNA TGTGCCAGCAGTGCACAGAAAAATCAGCCCCAGCATTTT.

This CDR3 reads CASSYKGSAETQYF. CDR3 coding DNA: TGTGCCAGCAGCTACAAGGGGTCAGCAGAGACCCAGTACTTC. The chain couples TRBV5-4 to TRBJ2-5; possible D gene TRBD1, 5 bases. Germline CDR1 and CDR2: SGHNT and YYREEE (reference sequence). With 3 bases removed from V and 4 bases from J, the gap between germline ends came to 13 bases. The CDR3 is made up of 14 amino acids. The full variable domain, its missing parts supplied by reference TRBV5-4 and TRBJ2-5, is ETGVTQSPTHLIKTRGQQVTLRCSSQSGHNTVSWYQQALGQGPQFIFQYYREEENGRGNFPPRFSGLQFPNYSSELNVNALELDDSALYLCASSYKGSAETQYFGPGTRLLVL.

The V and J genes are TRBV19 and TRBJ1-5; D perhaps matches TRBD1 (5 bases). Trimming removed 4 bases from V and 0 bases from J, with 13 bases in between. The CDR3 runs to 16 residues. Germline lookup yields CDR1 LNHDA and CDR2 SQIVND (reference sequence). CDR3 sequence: CASSTYGQISNQPQHF. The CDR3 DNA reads TGTGCCAGTAGTACTTACGGACAAATTAGCAATCAGCCCCAGCATTTT.

The CDR3 nucleotides are TGCGCCAGCAGCTTGGGCGACAGGGTTGGGGTGAACACTGAAGCTTTCTTT. It codes for CASSLGDRVGVNTEAFF. The chain carries TRBV5-1 and TRBJ1-1, with TRBD1 matching over 7 bases. With 0 bases clipped from V and 0 bases from J, the junction kept 8 bases outside the gene matches. The CDR3 loop spans 17 amino acids. Germline-derived CDR1 and CDR2 are SGHRS and YFSETQ.

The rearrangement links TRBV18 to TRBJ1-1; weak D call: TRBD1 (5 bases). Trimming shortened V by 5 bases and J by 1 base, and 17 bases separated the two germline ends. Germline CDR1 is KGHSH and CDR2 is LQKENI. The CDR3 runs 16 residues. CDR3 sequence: CASSSYPQGWNTEAFF. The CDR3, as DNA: TGTGCCAGCTCATCGTACCCTCAGGGTTGGAACACTGAAGCTTTCTTT.

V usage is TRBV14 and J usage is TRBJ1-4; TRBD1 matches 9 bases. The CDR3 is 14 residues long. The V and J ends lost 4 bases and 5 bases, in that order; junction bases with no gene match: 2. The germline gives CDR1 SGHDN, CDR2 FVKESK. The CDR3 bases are TGTGCCAGCAGCCCAGGACAGGGGAATGAAAAACTGTTTTTT. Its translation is CASSPGQGNEKLFF. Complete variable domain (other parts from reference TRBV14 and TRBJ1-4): EAGVTQFPSHSVIEKGQTVTLRCDPISGHDNLYWYRRVMGKEIKFLLHFVKESKQDESGMPNNRFLAERTGGTYSTLKVQPAELEDSGVYFCASSPGQGNEKLFFGSGTQLSVL.

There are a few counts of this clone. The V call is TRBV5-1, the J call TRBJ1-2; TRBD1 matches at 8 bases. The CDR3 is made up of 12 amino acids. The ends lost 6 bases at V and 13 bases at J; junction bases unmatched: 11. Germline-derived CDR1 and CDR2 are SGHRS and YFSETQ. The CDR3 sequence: CASNEPGGAGTF. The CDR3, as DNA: TGCGCCAGCAATGAGCCAGGGGGCGCGGGCACCTTC.

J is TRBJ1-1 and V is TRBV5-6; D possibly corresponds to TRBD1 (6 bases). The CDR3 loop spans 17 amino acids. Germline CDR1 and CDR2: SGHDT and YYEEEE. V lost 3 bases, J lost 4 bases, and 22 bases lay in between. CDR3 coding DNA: TGTGCCAGCAGCTCTCGGGGGGCCGGGACCCGGGGCACTGAAGCTTTCTTT. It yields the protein CASSSRGAGTRGTEAFF.

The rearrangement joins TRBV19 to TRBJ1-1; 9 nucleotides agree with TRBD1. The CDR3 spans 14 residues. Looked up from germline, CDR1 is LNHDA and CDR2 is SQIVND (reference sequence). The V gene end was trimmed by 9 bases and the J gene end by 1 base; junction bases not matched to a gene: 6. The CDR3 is CASRWDRENTEAFF. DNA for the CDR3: TGTGCCAGCAGATGGGACAGGGAGAACACTGAAGCTTTCTTT.